Below, 11 T cell receptor beta chains from the same sample are listed, as sequenced in a study of blood T cell repertoires in COVID-19. Profiled with immunoSEQ multiplex PCR; TCRdb holds only in-frame clones, not every one. The sample carries about 220,000 clones, over 70% recorded once. The sequenced sample consisted of peripheral blood. The origin of the receptors is a woman in her 70s with acute or convalescent COVID-19.

As concerns this clone: Distinct nucleotide sequences in the sample also encode this CDR3. The chain recombines TRBV18 with TRBJ1-1; D is possibly TRBD1 (5 bases). CDR1 and CDR2 from the germline V gene are KGHSH and LQKENI. Trimming cost V 6 bases and J 1 base, with 9 bases left between them. The CDR3 is made up of 13 amino acids. CDR3 nucleotide sequence: TGTGCCAGCTCGTCCGACAGGAACACTGAAGCTTTCTTT. Its protein product is CASSSDRNTEAFF.

This clone is large by share. The CDR3 region is CASSPGGAGGIQETQYF. CDR3 in DNA: TGCGCCAGCAGCCCCGGAGGGGCGGGGGGAATACAAGAGACCCAGTACTTC. The chain is built from TRBV4-3 and TRBJ2-5; 8 bases agree with TRBD2. J was trimmed by 2 bases and V by 4 bases; bases with no gene match: 12. Germline lookup yields CDR1 LGHNA and CDR2 YSLEER. The CDR3 has 17 amino acids.

The V call is TRBV7-6, the J call TRBJ2-7; weak D call: TRBD2 (6 bases). The CDR3 has 16 residues. Germline CDR1 reads SGHVS; CDR2 reads FNYEAQ. Trimming shortened V by 5 bases and J by 4 bases, and 21 bases separated the two germline ends. The CDR3 DNA sequence: TGTGCCAGCAGCCCCTATAGTGGGACTGTGGGGTACGAGCAGTACTTC. Protein sequence: CASSPYSGTVGYEQYF.

The sample holds one count of this clone. This CDR3 is CASSPGQAEIRATQYF. The CDR3, as DNA: TGTGCCAGCAGCCCGGGACAGGCCGAGATCAGGGCGACCCAGTACTTC. The rearrangement links TRBV11-2 to TRBJ2-5, with 8 bases aligning to TRBD1. This CDR3 is built from 16 residues. Trimming at V came to 5 bases and at J to 7 bases, leaving 15 bases not matched to a gene. The germline gives CDR1 SGHAT, CDR2 FQNNGV. The variable domain in full, with the rest retrieved from reference TRBV11-2 and TRBJ2-5, is EAGVAQSPRYKIIEKRQSVAFWCNPISGHATLYWYQQILGQGPKLLIQFQNNGVVDDSQLPKDRFSAERLKGVDSTLKIQPAKLEDSAVYLCASSPGQAEIRATQYFGPGTRLLVL.

The V gene is TRBV13, the J gene TRBJ2-5, with a tentative D call TRBD2 (7 bases). The germline gives CDR1 PRHDT, CDR2 FYEKMQ (reference sequence). The ends were cut back, 5 bases at V and 4 bases at J, with 17 bases in the middle. CDR3 length equals 15 residues. CDR3 DNA sequence: TGTGCCAGCAGCCCAACCCCGGGGGGCCGAGAGACCCAGTACTTC. This sequence encodes CASSPTPGGRETQYF.

The chain uses TRBV7-8 and TRBJ2-1; D possibly corresponds to TRBD2 (6 bases). The CDR3 runs 18 residues. V was trimmed by 5 bases and J by 4 bases, leaving 24 bases between them. The germline gives CDR1 SGHVS, CDR2 FQNEAQ. In DNA, the CDR3 is TGTGCCAGCAGCCCGGGGGTTTTGAGGGCTAAGGTTTACAATGAGCAGTTCTTC. Translation gives CASSPGVLRAKVYNEQFF. Together with reference TRBV7-8 and TRBJ2-1, the CDR3 gives the full variable domain: GAGVSQSPRYKVAKRGQDVALRCDPISGHVSLFWYQQALGQGPEFLTYFQNEAQLDKSGLPSDRFFAERPEGSVSTLKIQRTQQEDSAVYLCASSPGVLRAKVYNEQFFGPGTRLTVL.

The chain joins TRBV4-2 to TRBJ1-1; 8 positions agree with TRBD1. Per the germline V gene, CDR1 is LGHNA and CDR2 is YNFKEQ. V gave up 4 bases and J gave up 2 bases; unmatched junction bases: 6. The CDR3 sequence is 15 residues long. CDR3 in DNA: TGTGCCAGCAGCCCTTCCAGGGGGCTAAACACTGAAGCTTTCTTT. It is translated as CASSPSRGLNTEAFF.

The chain employs TRBV11-2 and TRBJ2-5; a weak D match, TRBD1 (6 bases). V lost 2 bases to trimming and J lost 7 bases, with 11 bases between them. In germline, CDR1 is SGHAT, CDR2 FQNNGV. The length of the CDR3 is 13 residues. The CDR3 DNA is TGTGCCAGCAGCTTAAACAGGGAAGGGACCCAGTACTTC. It codes for CASSLNREGTQYF.

The chain is built from TRBV30 and TRBJ2-1; TRBD2 matches at 7 bases. V dropped 2 bases and J dropped 8; count of bases not matched to a gene: 12. Germline CDR1 GTSNPN, CDR2 SVGIG (reference sequence). The CDR3 has 15 residues. In DNA form, the CDR3 reads TGTGCCTGGAGTCCACTGACTAGCCCGGTCGATGAGCAGTTCTTC. Translating it yields CAWSPLTSPVDEQFF.

The chain combines TRBV28 with TRBJ2-7, with D unresolved. The germline CDR1 and CDR2 sequences are MDHEN and SYDVKM. V shed 3 bases and J shed 3 bases, with 12 bases lying between them. The CDR3 is made up of 14 amino acids. The CDR3 DNA reads as TGTGCCAGCAGTTTGGGTCGACAACACTACGAGCAGTACTTC. Its protein product is CASSLGRQHYEQYF.

J is TRBJ2-3 and V is TRBV10-3, with 15 bases identical to TRBD2. V lost 4 bases and J lost 0; bases outside the gene matches: 14. Germline values: CDR1 ENHRY, CDR2 SYGVKD. This CDR3 contains 21 residues. CDR3 nucleotides: TGTGCCATCAGTGCCCACTCGCCGGGACTAGCGGGGGGTCGGAGCACAGATACGCAGTATTTT. As protein: CAISAHSPGLAGGRSTDTQYF.